This T cell receptor (beta chain) was obtained from a study of cytomegalovirus exposure and HLA in healthy donors. PCR involved 60 Vbeta and 13 Jbeta primers. Using immunoSEQ multiplex PCR, the repertoire was profiled, and TCRdb retains in-frame clones only, with some absent. The sample table sets out some 44,000 clones. Comment on this clone: Antigen specificity is unknown.

Trimming stripped 8 bases from V and 5 bases from J, with 12 bases between. CDR1 is SEHNR and CDR2 is FQNEAQ in the germline V gene (reference sequence). CDR3 size: 13 residues. General observations from the study: The listing of 150 to 200 TCR beta chains classed them as cytomegalovirus-associated. Reports indicate that TCR beta sequences accurately predicted the HLA-A and HLA-B alleles of most subjects.

The clonotype was recovered from a woman aged 30 to 39 in good health and CMV-seronegative. The sample taken for sequencing was PBMCs. V usage is TRBV7-9 and J usage is TRBJ2-2; no firm D call. Written as DNA, the CDR3 is TGTGCCAGCCGGCTTCTCGGGACCGGGGAGCTGTTTTTT. This gives the protein CASRLLGTGELFF.